This TCR beta chain was captured in a study of blood T cell repertoires in COVID-19. Study information: Both acute and convalescent COVID-19 samples were obtained from the United States, Italy and Spain.

Method: immunoSEQ multiplex PCR; TCRdb's copy keeps in-frame clones and lacks some. The profile shows around 620,000 clones, 80% to 90% of them singletons. The TCR was taken from a woman aged 18-29 years with acute or convalescent COVID-19. The sequencing input was peripheral blood.

The CDR3 here is CASSYDAGKIYGYTF. The CDR3 bases are TGTGCCAGCAGTTACGATGCCGGGAAAATCTATGGCTACACCTTC. J is TRBJ1-2 and V is TRBV6-6; no clear D gene. The germline V gene has CDR1 MNHNY and CDR2 SVGAGI (reference sequence). Trimming took off 2 bases at V and 4 bases at J, with 14 bases between the two ends. The CDR3 spans 15 residues.